The rows below give T cell receptor beta chains drawn from one sample of a study of T cell responses to AZD1222 COVID-19 vaccine. TCRdb's copy holds only in-frame clones and misses some; the assay was immunoSEQ multiplex PCR. The table has some 130,000 clones, roughly nine tenths seen once. The specimen was peripheral blood, collected on day 0 of AZD1222 vaccination. These receptors were taken from an adult in good health. Both conserved end residues are part of each CDR3. Fields, in order: CDR3 length, J gene, V gene, CDR3 protein.

14	TRBJ2-7	TRBV5-1	CASSLLGGPYEQYF
16	TRBJ2-3	TRBV3-1/TRBV3-2	CASSQMGQGNADTQYF
13	TRBJ2-7	TRBV4-2	CASSRGQGYEQYF
11	TRBJ1-3	TRBV5-1	CASSPGNTIYF
14	TRBJ2-7	TRBV5-6	CASSLFRAPYEQYF
12	TRBJ1-1	TRBV10-3	CAMGSANAEAFF
16	TRBJ2-3	TRBV19	CASTGQGLAGTDTQYF
16	TRBJ2-2	TRBV23-1	CASSDRLRGRTGELFF
15	TRBJ2-7	TRBV19	CASSIDLGSSYEQYF
16	TRBJ1-5	TRBV6-1	CASSAEDVLSNQPQHF
14	TRBJ1-2	TRBV25-1	CASSENPGVGSYTF
13	TRBJ1-5	TRBV29-1	CSVADREAQPQHF
16	TRBJ1-5	TRBV6-6	CASTTLGTLGNQPQHF
13	TRBJ1-4	TRBV7-9	CASSLSRAEKLFF
16	TRBJ2-7	TRBV27	CASSRKGATRLYEQYF
17	TRBJ1-5	TRBV6-2/TRBV6-3	CASSPGTGSNSNQPQHF
13	TRBJ1-1	TRBV6-6	CASRVGANTEAFF
14	TRBJ2-1	TRBV6-4	CASGTGPSLAPRFF
17	TRBJ2-2	TRBV6-6	CASSRASGGSRTGELFF
14	TRBJ1-4	TRBV6-5	CASINRDRGGKLFF
14	TRBJ2-7	TRBV6-5	CASSYGQGAYEQYF
13	TRBJ2-5	TRBV5-5	CASSSEPKETQYF
14	TRBJ1-4	TRBV27	CASSLSRDSEKLFF
13	TRBJ1-4	TRBV4-3	CASRGATNEKLFF
16	TRBJ1-6	TRBV7-8	CASSLDRGVPNSPLHF
16	TRBJ1-2	TRBV6-6	CASSLIQGANRYGYTF
14	TRBJ2-6	TRBV6-4	CASSDNSGANVLTF
16	TRBJ2-5	TRBV7-9	CASSLASGGYQETQYF
15	TRBJ1-3	TRBV19	CASSVGGAGGNTIYF
14	TRBJ1-5	TRBV27	CASKAAPGNQPQHF
16	TRBJ2-6	TRBV27	CASSLSRGSGANVLTF
13	TRBJ1-3	TRBV6-6	CASSTGGGNTIYF
16	TRBJ1-2	TRBV3-1/TRBV3-2	CASSQEALPNLYGYTF
15	TRBJ1-2	TRBV5-1	CASSLGEWGVYGYTF
13	TRBJ1-6	TRBV27	CASSLGGNSPLHF
16	TRBJ2-5	TRBV15	CATSRGSSGPQETQYF
13	TRBJ1-6	TRBV5-6	CASWRGMNSPLHF
16	TRBJ2-1	TRBV9	CASSVSTRSSYNEQFF
14	TRBJ2-7	TRBV19	CASSIGAVGYEQYF
15	TRBJ1-2	TRBV7-9	CASSLGDRVFPGYTF
13	TRBJ1-2	TRBV12-3/TRBV12-4	CASSHDRHYGYTF
14	TRBJ1-1	TRBV14	CASSPLRVDTEAFF
12	TRBJ1-2	TRBV29-1	CSVVLGIYGYTF
12	TRBJ2-7	TRBV15	CAEAGGSYEQYF
13	TRBJ1-1	TRBV12-3/TRBV12-4	CASSWTLNTEAFF
15	TRBJ1-2	TRBV10-3	CAISEPDRDGYGYTF